This section outlines one TCR beta chain sequence together with its context. Its antigen remains unidentified. This entry is derived from a study of T-cell memory formation after mild COVID-19. Overall study context: Across donors, TCR clusters were largely donor specific.

Findings and limits, study-wide: Pre-infection memory held some responding clones, suggesting pre-existing cross-reactive T cells responded.

TCRdb re-called the 5' RACE reads with MiXCR, one entry per CDR3 protein. The profile shows under 450,000 distinct CDR3 sequences, less than 25% of them singletons. V was pared by 0 bases and J by 6 bases, with 4 bases of the junction left unmatched. Germline values: CDR1 LGHNA, CDR2 YNFKEQ. This CDR3 has 15 amino acids. The rearrangement uses TRBV4-2 and TRBJ2-1, with TRBD1 matching 8 bases. This clonotype was obtained from an adult woman who had mild COVID-19 (a few samples of this study predate the infection). Cell type and time point are not known. The sample consisted of PBMCs or a T cell subset sorted from them (not recorded which). The CDR3 DNA reads as TGTGCCAGCAGCCAAGAGGACAGGGCAAGCAATGAGCAGTTCTTC. It translates to CASSQEDRASNEQFF.